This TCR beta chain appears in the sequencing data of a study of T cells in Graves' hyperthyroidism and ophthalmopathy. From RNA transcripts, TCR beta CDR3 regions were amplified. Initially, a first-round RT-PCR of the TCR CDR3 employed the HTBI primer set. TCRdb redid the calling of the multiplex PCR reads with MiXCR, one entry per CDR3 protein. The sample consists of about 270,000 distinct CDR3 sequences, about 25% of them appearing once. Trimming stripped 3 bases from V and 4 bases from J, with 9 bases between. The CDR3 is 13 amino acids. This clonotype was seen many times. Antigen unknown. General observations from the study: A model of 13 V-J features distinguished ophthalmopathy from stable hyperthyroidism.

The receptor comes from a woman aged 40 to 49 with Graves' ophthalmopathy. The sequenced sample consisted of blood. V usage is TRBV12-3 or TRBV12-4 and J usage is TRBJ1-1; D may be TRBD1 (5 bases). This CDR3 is CASSFGRATEAFF. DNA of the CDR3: TGTGCCAGCAGTTTCGGCAGGGCCACTGAAGCTTTCTTT.